This T cell receptor (beta chain) was documented in a study of regulatory T cells in long-lasting Graves disease. Whole-study findings and limits: Persistent disease preferred TRBV28, TRBJ1-2 and TRBJ2-5; new disease, TRBV20-1 and TRBJ2-1.

In building TCR beta libraries, iRepertoire HTBI primers were used together with Arm-PCR of CDR3 regions. TCRdb called the multiplex PCR reads again in MiXCR, with one record for every CDR3 protein. The sample has 400,000 to 500,000 distinct CDR3 sequences; roughly 15% are singletons. Germline V gives CDR1 KGHSY, CDR2 FQNENV. The CDR3 loop spans 14 amino acids. Trimming at V came to 7 bases and at J to 5 bases, leaving 5 bases not matched to a gene. Time point reported: newly diagnosed GD, antithyroid drugs for less than 3 months. Generation of the TCR library employed RNA extracted from PBMCs. This clonotype occurred many times. Antigen: not known. These same data were also listed under a study on T cells in Graves' hyperthyroidism and ophthalmopathy.

Sequencing used peripheral blood mononuclear cells (PBMCs), obtained at new diagnosis, from a patient treated with antithyroid drugs. The clonotype originates from a woman younger than 45 with Graves disease. The chain employs TRBV16 and TRBJ2-1, with 10 nucleotides matching TRBD2. CDR3 loop: CASNLLAGDNEQFF. The DNA for the CDR3 is TGTGCCAGCAACCTCCTAGCGGGAGACAATGAGCAGTTCTTC.